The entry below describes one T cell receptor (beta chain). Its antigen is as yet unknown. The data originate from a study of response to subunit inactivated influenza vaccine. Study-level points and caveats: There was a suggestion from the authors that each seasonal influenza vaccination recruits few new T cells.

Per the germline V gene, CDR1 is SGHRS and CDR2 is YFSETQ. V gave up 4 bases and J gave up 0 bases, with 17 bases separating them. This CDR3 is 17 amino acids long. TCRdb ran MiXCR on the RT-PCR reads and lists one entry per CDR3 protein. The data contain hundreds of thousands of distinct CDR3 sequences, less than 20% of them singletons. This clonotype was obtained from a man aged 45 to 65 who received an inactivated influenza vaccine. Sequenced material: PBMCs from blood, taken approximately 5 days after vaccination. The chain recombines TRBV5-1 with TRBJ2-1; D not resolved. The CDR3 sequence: CASSPTPTSGSYNEQFF. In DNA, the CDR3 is TGCGCCAGCAGCCCGACCCCGACTTCTGGCTCCTACAATGAGCAGTTCTTC.